The T cell receptor (beta chain) under discussion was sequenced for a study of T cells in Graves' hyperthyroidism and ophthalmopathy. This clonotype has a count of ten or more. Researchers took RNA transcripts and amplified the TCR beta CDR3 regions from them. Researchers ran a first-round RT-PCR on the TCR CDR3 using the HTBI primer set. TCRdb fed the multiplex PCR reads into MiXCR, producing one record per CDR3 protein. The sample shows under 350,000 distinct CDR3 sequences, more than 15% of them seen only once. The CDR3 totals 14 residues. Trimming left V 2 bases short and J 1 base short, with 9 bases between. Germline V gene data show CDR1 as SNHLY and CDR2 as FYNNEI.

The chain employs TRBV2 and TRBJ2-7; the D gene is possibly TRBD1 (6 bases). Sequencing was performed on blood. The clonotype was recovered from a woman aged 55-69 years with Graves' ophthalmopathy. Here the CDR3 reads CASSERTVSYEQYF. The CDR3 DNA reads TGTGCCAGCAGTGAACGGACAGTTTCCTACGAGCAGTACTTC.